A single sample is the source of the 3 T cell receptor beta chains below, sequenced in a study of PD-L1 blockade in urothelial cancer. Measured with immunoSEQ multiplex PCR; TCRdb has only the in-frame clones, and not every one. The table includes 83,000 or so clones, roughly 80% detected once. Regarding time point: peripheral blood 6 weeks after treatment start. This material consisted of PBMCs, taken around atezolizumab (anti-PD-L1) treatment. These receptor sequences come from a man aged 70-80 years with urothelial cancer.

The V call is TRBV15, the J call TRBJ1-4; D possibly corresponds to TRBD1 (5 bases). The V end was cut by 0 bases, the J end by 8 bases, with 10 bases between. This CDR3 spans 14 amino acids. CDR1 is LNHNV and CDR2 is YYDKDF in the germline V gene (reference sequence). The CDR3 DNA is TGTGCCACCAGCAGAGATCAGGGAAACGAAAAACTGTTTTTT. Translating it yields CATSRDQGNEKLFF.

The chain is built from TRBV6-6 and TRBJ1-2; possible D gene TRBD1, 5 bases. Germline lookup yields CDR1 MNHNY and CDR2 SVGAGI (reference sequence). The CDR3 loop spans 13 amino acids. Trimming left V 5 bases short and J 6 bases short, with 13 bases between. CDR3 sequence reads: CASSLRQGHGYTF. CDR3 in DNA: TGTGCCAGCAGTCTCAGGCAGGGCCATGGCTACACCTTC.

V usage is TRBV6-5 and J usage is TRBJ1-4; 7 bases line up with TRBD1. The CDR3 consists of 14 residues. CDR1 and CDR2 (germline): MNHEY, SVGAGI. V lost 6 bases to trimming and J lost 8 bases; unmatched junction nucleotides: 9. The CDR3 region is CASRSQGVWEKLFF. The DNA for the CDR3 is TGTGCCAGCAGGTCTCAGGGGGTCTGGGAAAAACTGTTTTTT.